This TCR beta chain was sequenced for a study of technical replicates of blood from a handful of donors. TCRdb's table, derived via immunoSEQ multiplex PCR, lists solely in-frame clones and lacks some. The sample yields 75,000 to 90,000 clones, 85% to 95% seen once. This CDR3 contains 15 residues. CDR1 and CDR2 (germline): MNHEY, SVGAGI. After removal of 2 bases from V and 7 bases from J, the junction contained 2 bases not matched to a gene. The V call is TRBV6-5, the J call TRBJ2-1; 13 nucleotides agree with TRBD2. The receptor's source is a human donor in good health. The source material was T cells isolated from PBMCs. CDR3 DNA sequence: TGTGCCAGCAGTTACGGGACTAGCGGGATTAATGAGCAGTTCTTC. Translating gives CASSYGTSGINEQFF.